This TCR beta chain was documented in a study of blood T cell repertoires in COVID-19. Trimming left V 4 bases short and J 1 base short, with 18 bases between. The V gene's germline CDR1 is SGHRS and CDR2 YFSETQ. The CDR3 extends over 17 amino acids. Sequenced by immunoSEQ multiplex PCR; TCRdb stores in-frame clones only, minus some. The data hold hundreds of thousands of clones, with 85% to 90% observed a single time. The specimen was peripheral blood. This sequence was found in a man in his 60s who had recovered from COVID-19. The chain is built from TRBV5-1 and TRBJ1-3; D gene uncertain. The CDR3 nucleotides are TGCGCCAGCAGCCCGAGGCCGGGTCTTCCTTCTGGAAACACCATATATTTT. It is translated as CASSPRPGLPSGNTIYF.